This entry features one T cell receptor (beta chain) sequence. Some clones are missing from TCRdb's copy, which holds only in-frame ones; the method was immunoSEQ multiplex PCR. The data show 250,000 to 400,000 clones, with around 90% seen just once and approximately 0.9% held by the top ten. V lost 5 bases to trimming and J lost 4 bases; unmatched junction nucleotides: 9. This CDR3 comprises 16 residues. Germline CDR1 reads PRHDT; CDR2 reads FYEKMQ (reference sequence). The sample originates from a study of cytomegalovirus exposure and HLA in healthy donors. The sequence came from a man aged 25-40 years in good health and CMV-seronegative. What was sequenced was PBMCs. The V gene is TRBV13, the J gene TRBJ2-5, with 11 bases fitting TRBD2. CDR3 amino acids: CASSTLLAGAGETQYF. The CDR3 bases are TGTGCCAGCAGCACTTTACTAGCGGGGGCGGGAGAGACCCAGTACTTC.